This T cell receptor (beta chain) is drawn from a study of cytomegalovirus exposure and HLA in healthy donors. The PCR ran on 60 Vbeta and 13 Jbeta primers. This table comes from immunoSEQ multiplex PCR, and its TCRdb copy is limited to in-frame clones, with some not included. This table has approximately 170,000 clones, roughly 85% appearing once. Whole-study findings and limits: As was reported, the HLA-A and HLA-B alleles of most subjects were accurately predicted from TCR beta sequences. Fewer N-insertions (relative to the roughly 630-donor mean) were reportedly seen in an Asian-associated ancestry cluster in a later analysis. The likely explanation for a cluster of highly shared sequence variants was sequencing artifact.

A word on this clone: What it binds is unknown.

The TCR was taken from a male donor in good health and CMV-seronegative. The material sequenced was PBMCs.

CDR3 residues: CASSEAGGSFHEQFF. The CDR3 coding sequence is TGTGCCAGCAGTGAAGCGGGAGGTAGTTTCCATGAGCAGTTCTTC. The chain joins TRBV6-1 to TRBJ2-1; D perhaps matches TRBD2 (6 bases). The CDR3 runs 15 residues. Germline V gene data show CDR1 as MNHNS and CDR2 as SASEGT. With 0 bases removed from V and 8 bases from J, the gap between germline ends came to 14 bases.